Included here is one TCR beta chain sequence, with context. What it binds is not known. This entry belongs to a study of cytomegalovirus exposure and HLA in healthy donors. Findings and caveats of the study: Later, TCR association rates were found to vary by HLA locus, highest for DRB1 and lowest for HLA-C.

PCR involved 60 Vbeta and 13 Jbeta primers. Assay: immunoSEQ multiplex PCR; the TCRdb copy retains only in-frame clones and omits some. Of about 140,000 clones in the sample, around 72% were seen once. V shed 0 bases and J shed 4 bases, with 11 bases lying between them. There are 15 residues in the CDR3. Per the germline V gene, CDR1 is SGDLS and CDR2 is YYNGEE. The source is a human donor in good health. Source material: PBMCs. The chain is built from TRBV9 and TRBJ2-1, with a weak D call TRBD1 (5 bases). DNA of the CDR3: TGTGCCAGCAGCGTAGGACAGACGTCTTACAATGAGCAGTTCTTC. Its protein product is CASSVGQTSYNEQFF.